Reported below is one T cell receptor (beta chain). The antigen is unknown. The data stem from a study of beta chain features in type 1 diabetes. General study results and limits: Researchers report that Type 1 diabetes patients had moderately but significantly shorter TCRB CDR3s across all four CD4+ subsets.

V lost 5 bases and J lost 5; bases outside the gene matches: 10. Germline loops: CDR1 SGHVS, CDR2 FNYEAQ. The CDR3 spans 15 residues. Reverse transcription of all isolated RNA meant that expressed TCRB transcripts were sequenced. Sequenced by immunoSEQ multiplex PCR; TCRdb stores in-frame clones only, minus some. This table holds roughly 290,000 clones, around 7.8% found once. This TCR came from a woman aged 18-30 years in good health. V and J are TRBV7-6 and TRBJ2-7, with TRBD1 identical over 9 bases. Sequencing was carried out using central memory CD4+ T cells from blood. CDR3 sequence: CASSPARTGVNEQYF. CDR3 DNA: TGTGCCAGCAGCCCCGCCAGGACAGGGGTGAACGAGCAGTACTTC.